This entry features one T cell receptor beta chain sequence. The sample belongs to a study of cytomegalovirus exposure and HLA in healthy donors. The PCR used 60 Vbeta and 13 Jbeta primers. Clones were read by immunoSEQ multiplex PCR, and TCRdb kept only the in-frame ones, dropping some. The table has 200,000 to 250,000 clones, 80% to 90% seen once. CDR1 and CDR2 from the germline V gene are MNHNS and SASEGT. This CDR3 comprises 16 residues. Material: PBMCs. The receptor was derived from a woman under 30 in good health and CMV-seronegative. The chain recombines TRBV6-1 with TRBJ2-7; 14 bases fit TRBD2. The closer fit of TRBJ2-1 to the DNA end suggests the J call may be wrong. This CDR3 is CASSGGLAGVSGEQFF. The DNA of the CDR3 is TGTGCCAGCAGTGGGGGACTAGCGGGGGTATCAGGAGAGCAGTTCTTC.